These T cell receptor beta chains were read from a single sample in a study of T cell repertoires in cytomegalovirus infection. Each CDR3 protein is one row after TCRdb ran MiXCR on the reads. The profile covers under 200,000 distinct CDR3 sequences, with roughly 15% appearing a single time and approximately 19% taken by the ten largest. The material sequenced was CD8+ T cells from PBMCs. The receptors stem from a human donor in good health (CMV status not recorded). Some clones in this sample may be carry-over from other donors' samples. CDR3s include the opening cysteine and the closing phenylalanine or tryptophan. Fields, in order: V gene, clone size, D gene, J gene, CDR3 DNA, CDR3 protein. A D gene is named only where the DNA matches it firmly. Clone size is given for some rows only: seen once, a few or many times, or a class if the clone is expanded.

>TRBV29-1|NA|TRBD1|TRBJ2-7
TGCAGCGTTGAAGCTTGGGACAGGACACGACTATCCTACGAGCAGTACTTC
CSVEAWDRTRLSYEQYF
>TRBV23-1|NA|NA|TRBJ2-5
TGCGCCAGCCCCCGAGGAGGGTCCGAGGAGACCCAGTACTTC
CASPRGGSEETQYF
>TRBV28|few|NA|TRBJ2-2
TGTGCCAGCAGACTAGACACGTTCGCGAACACCGGGGAGCTGTTTTTT
CASRLDTFANTGELFF
>TRBV6-2/TRBV6-3|few|NA|TRBJ2-7
TGTGCCAGCAGTTACTCTAGACAGGATAACTCCTACGAGCAGTACTTC
CASSYSRQDNSYEQYF
>TRBV6-5|few|NA|TRBJ2-1
TGTGCCAGCAGTTACGCCCCCCCCGGGGGAGTGGTCTACAATGAGCAGTTCTTC
CASSYAPPGGVVYNEQFF
>TRBV7-2|NA|NA|TRBJ2-7
TGTGCCAGCAGTCCTTTTACCTACGAGCAGTACTTC
CASSPFTYEQYF
>TRBV27|few|TRBD2|TRBJ2-7
TGTGCCAGCAGTCCCCGGGGGGGGGACTACTACGAGCAGTACTTC
CASSPRGGDYYEQYF
>TRBV7-3|NA|TRBD2|TRBJ2-7
TGTGCCAGCAGCTTAATTGGGGGACGGGACTACTCCTACGAGCAGTACTTC
CASSLIGGRDYSYEQYF
>TRBV28|once|NA|TRBJ2-7
TGTGCCAGCAGGGGAGGTCTTAAGCCGAAGGAGCAGTACTTC
CASRGGLKPKEQYF
>TRBV7-8|few|NA|TRBJ2-1
TGTGCCAGCAGCTTAGCGCCTTTTGAGCAGTTCTTC
CASSLAPFEQFF
>TRBV7-9|few|NA|TRBJ2-5
TGTGCCGGAGGGGGGGGCAGGCTACAAGAGACCCAGTACTTC
CAGGGGRLQETQYF
>TRBV29-1|NA|NA|TRBJ2-7
TGCAGCGTTGAGGACTACTCCTACGAGCAGTACTTC
CSVEDYSYEQYF
>TRBV7-8|many|NA|TRBJ1-1
TGTGCCAGCAGCGAATACCCCGTGTCGGGTAGAGCTTTCTTT
CASSEYPVSGRAFF
>TRBV7-9|NA|NA|TRBJ1-2
TGTGCCAGCAGCCTCGGGGGAGATGGCTACACCTTC
CASSLGGDGYTF
>TRBV7-2|medium-sized|TRBD2|TRBJ2-7
TGTGCCAGCAGCGTCCTAGCGGGATACGAGCAGTACTTC
CASSVLAGYEQYF
>TRBV25-1|NA|TRBD1|TRBJ2-7
TGTGCCAGCAGTGTTGGGACAGCGGCGGGCGAGCAGTACTTC
CASSVGTAAGEQYF